The clone carrying this T cell receptor (beta chain) was picked up one time. This sample is drawn from a study of blood T cell repertoires in COVID-19. Turning to the study itself: From the United States, Italy and Spain came samples of acute and convalescent COVID-19. T cells, B-cell-depleted T cells, or PBMCs provided the cDNA or gDNA that served as material.

One Seattle source followed patients from active infection through their disease course. The germline V gene encodes CDR1 SGDLS and CDR2 YYNGEE. J was trimmed by 8 bases and V by 4 bases; bases with no gene match: 11. The CDR3 sequence is 15 residues long. Authors' data handling: Amplification from reference gene primers served as the basis for estimated nucleated cell counts. The table came from immunoSEQ multiplex PCR; TCRdb's copy has only in-frame clones and leaves some out. The DNA was the basis for D and trimming; V, J and clone size are from that table. Of a few hundred thousand clones detected, about nine tenths appear once; the ten largest clones hold roughly 1.9%.

The clonotype comes from a woman in her twenties or thirties with COVID-19, enrolled during active disease. V usage is TRBV9 and J usage is TRBJ1-4; TRBD1 matches at 7 bases. The sequenced material came from peripheral blood. CDR3 sequence (DNA): TGTGCCAGCAGCTCGACCGAGGCAGGGGGGGAAAAACTGTTTTTT. This translates into CASSSTEAGGEKLFF.